The T cell receptor beta chain under discussion was sequenced for a study of blood T cell repertoires in COVID-19. Whole-study context: Italy, Spain and the United States were the sources of the convalescent and acute COVID-19 samples.

This clone showed up just once. The germline V and J ends were trimmed by 0 bases and 0 bases, with 9 bases remaining between them. The CDR3 sequence is 16 residues long. Germline assignment: CDR1 SGDLS and CDR2 YYNGEE. As handled by the study authors: Estimation of nucleated cell counts relied on the amplification of reference gene primers. The table came from immunoSEQ multiplex PCR; TCRdb's copy has only in-frame clones and leaves some out. V, J and clone size derive from that table, while D and trimming were established from the DNA sequence. This sample has roughly 86,000 clones; around 81% occur once, and the top ten carry about 2%.

The genes are TRBV9 and TRBJ1-4; no firm D call. The sequencing sample was made of peripheral blood. The sequence was obtained from a woman in her seventies with acute or convalescent COVID-19. The CDR3 here is CASSVGSGTTNEKLFF. CDR3 nucleotides: TGTGCCAGCAGCGTAGGTTCCGGGACAACTAATGAAAAACTGTTTTTT. Variable domain in full (rest from reference TRBV9 and TRBJ1-4): DSGVTQTPKHLITATGQRVTLRCSPRSGDLSVYWYQQSLDQGLQFLIQYYNGEERAKGNILERFSAQQFPDLHSELNLSSLELGDSALYFCASSVGSGTTNEKLFFGSGTQLSVL.